These 8 T cell receptor beta chains were sequenced from one sample in a study of regulatory T cells in long-lasting Graves disease. As to time point: newly diagnosed GD, antithyroid drugs for less than 3 months. TCR sequences were obtained from RNA taken from PBMCs. Construction of TCR beta libraries relied on iRepertoire HTBI primers and on Arm-PCR targeting CDR3 regions. TCRdb itself ran the multiplex PCR reads through MiXCR, one entry per CDR3 protein. Counted here are about 540,000 distinct CDR3 sequences, roughly 14% occurring once; the ten biggest clones make up under 10%. These sequences were also reported in another study, on T cells in Graves' hyperthyroidism and ophthalmopathy.

Sequenced material: peripheral blood mononuclear cells (PBMCs), taken at new diagnosis, from a patient treated with antithyroid drugs. All receptors derive from a young man with Graves disease.

This clonotype was picked up many times. The chain employs TRBV5-1 and TRBJ2-3, with D unresolved. The CDR3 sequence is 16 residues long. CDR1 and CDR2 from the germline V gene are SGHRS and YFSETQ. With 3 bases removed from V and 2 bases from J, the gap between germline ends came to 16 bases. The CDR3 loop reads CASSSTRRVLTDTQYF. DNA of the CDR3: TGCGCCAGCAGCTCGACCCGCCGGGTTCTCACAGATACGCAGTATTTT.

This clonotype was observed many times. The gene calls are TRBV27 and TRBJ2-4; 10 bases fit TRBD2. This CDR3 contains 17 residues. With V trimmed by 4 bases and J by 7 bases, 13 bases remained unmatched. Germline V gives CDR1 MNHEY, CDR2 SMNVEV (reference sequence). The CDR3 DNA sequence: TGTGCCAGCAGTTCCCACAGCTTATTAGCGGGAGGCAACATTCAGTACTTC. Its protein is CASSSHSLLAGGNIQYF.

The chain joins TRBV7-8 to TRBJ2-3, with 9 bases that match TRBD2. This CDR3 contains 16 residues. V dropped 1 base and J dropped 4; count of bases not matched to a gene: 6. Per the germline V gene, CDR1 is SGHVS and CDR2 is FQNEAQ. In DNA, the CDR3 is TGTGCCAGCAGCTTAGGTAGCGGGAGTAATGCAGATACGCAGTATTTT. Its protein is CASSLGSGSNADTQYF.

A few counts support this clonotype. The V call is TRBV5-1, the J call TRBJ2-2; D gene ambiguous. V lost 3 bases and J lost 2, with 8 bases in between. This CDR3 comprises 14 residues. Germline CDR1 SGHRS, CDR2 YFSETQ. The CDR3 loop is CASSYYSNTGELFF. In nucleotides, the CDR3 is TGCGCCAGCAGCTACTATTCAAACACCGGGGAGCTGTTTTTT.

This clonotype was seen more than once but under ten times. The V gene is TRBV20-1, the J gene TRBJ2-7; the match to TRBD2 covers 9 bases. The CDR3 is 16 residues long. V was clipped by 7 bases and J by 0 bases; unmatched bases: 13. Per the germline V gene, CDR1 is DFQATT and CDR2 is SNEGSKA (reference sequence). The CDR3 DNA reads as TGCAGTGGGTATCGGCTAGCGGGAAAGGGCTCCTACGAGCAGTACTTC. Its translation: CSGYRLAGKGSYEQYF.

As concerns this clonotype: Its ends do not fully match the called genes, so a read error is possible. The chain uses TRBV2 and TRBJ2-1, with 7 nucleotides matching TRBD2. The CDR3 totals 12 residues. Germline V gives CDR1 SNHLY, CDR2 FYNNEI. DNA for the CDR3: TGCGCCAGCCCTGACCTAGCGGAGGAGGGGTTCTTC. Its translation is CASPDLAEEGFF.

This clonotype has at least ten counts. The J gene is TRBJ1-6, the V gene TRBV12-5; D may be TRBD1 (6 bases). Germline V gene sequence: CDR1 LGHNT, CDR2 FRNRAP. V was clipped by 4 bases and J by 9 bases, with 10 bases between them. The CDR3 has 13 amino acids. The CDR3 protein is CASGSDRSSPLHF. The CDR3 DNA reads as TGTGCTAGTGGTTCCGACAGGAGTTCACCCCTCCACTTT.

This clonotype was counted many times. This chain uses TRBV2 with TRBJ1-4; D not certain. V gave up 11 bases and J gave up 5 bases, with 15 bases separating them. The CDR3 covers 13 residues. Germline V gene data show CDR1 as SNHLY and CDR2 as FYNNEI. CDR3 region: CALLTGPNEKLFF. For the CDR3, the DNA is TGTGCCTTACTAACCGGCCCGAATGAAAAACTGTTTTTT.